This T cell receptor beta chain derives from a study of T cell clones after liver transplantation. Across the whole study: TCRbeta sequencing after a pre-transplant mixed lymphocyte reaction identified graft-donor-reactive clones, later tracked in post-transplant blood. Standard immunosuppression, with no induction, continued until 12-24 months after transplant. Patients counted as tolerant after at least one year off all immunosuppression, enzymes not exceeding twice normal.

V was cut by 5 bases and J by 4 bases, with 11 bases left in between. The CDR3 covers 13 residues. Germline V gives CDR1 MGHRA, CDR2 YSYEKL. Clones were sequenced by immunoSEQ multiplex PCR, and TCRdb holds only the in-frame ones, with some missing. The table lists over 45,000 clones, roughly 74% of them singletons. The TCR was taken from a human patient who received a liver transplant. Some T cells could come from the graft donor. This sample comprised CD4+ T cells from blood, obtained around 54 months after liver transplant. V is TRBV4-1 and J is TRBJ1-1; no clear D. The CDR3 protein is CASSAVGSTEAFF. The CDR3 DNA is TGCGCCAGCAGCGCTGTGGGTAGCACTGAAGCTTTCTTT.